This TCR beta chain is drawn from a study of cytomegalovirus exposure and HLA in healthy donors. The study's findings and limits: Analysis performed later showed TCR beta chains linked to HLA being more clonally expanded than equally common others. Among the most significant clusters, several appeared linked to common viral pathogens in a later analysis. Associated with cytomegalovirus, according to the listing, were around 160 TCR beta chains.

Trimming stripped 7 bases from V and 0 bases from J, with 19 bases between. CDR1 and CDR2 from the germline V gene are SNHLY and FYNNEI. The length of the CDR3 is 17 residues. With 60 Vbeta and 13 Jbeta primers, the PCR was carried out. TCRdb's copy holds only in-frame clones and misses some; the assay was immunoSEQ multiplex PCR. The sample shows about 130,000 clones, about 74% of them seen only once. Note on this clone: Its antigen is not identified.

The gene calls are TRBV2 and TRBJ2-1; maybe TRBD1 (6 bases). The sequencing sample was made of PBMCs. The sequence derives from a woman aged 55-70 years in good health and CMV-seronegative. The CDR3 is CASKKQGEKSSYNEQFF. The DNA of the CDR3 is TGTGCCAGCAAGAAACAGGGCGAAAAGAGCTCCTACAATGAGCAGTTCTTC.